This is a list of T cell receptor beta chains from one sample in a study of response to subunit inactivated influenza vaccine. Via MiXCR, TCRdb re-called the RT-PCR reads, giving one row per CDR3 protein. The sample gives roughly 710,000 distinct CDR3 sequences, approximately 14% of which show up once; 7.5% to 8% is in the top ten. The material sequenced was PBMCs from blood, taken approximately 15 days before vaccination. These receptors all stem from a middle-aged man who received an inactivated influenza vaccine. The CDR3 runs from the conserved cysteine through the conserved F or W. Each record gives: clone size, J gene, D gene, V gene, CDR3 protein, CDR3 DNA. The D gene is left open where the match is weak. The size of a clone is reported for some rows only, either as once, few or many, or as a class for expanded clones.

- | TRBJ2-7 | - | TRBV29-1 | CRDIYSGSYEQYF | TGCAGAGATATATACAGTGGCTCCTACGAGCAGTACTTC
few | TRBJ2-3 | TRBD2 | TRBV3-1 | CASTSSGSLTDTQYF | TGTGCCAGCACCTCTAGCGGCTCCCTGACAGATACGCAGTATTTT
- | TRBJ2-7 | - | TRBV2 | CASTTHASYEQYF | TGTGCCAGCACGACCCATGCCTCCTACGAGCAGTACTTC
- | TRBJ1-6 | TRBD1 | TRBV27 | CASKSETGGGPPLHF | TGTGCCAGCAAATCGGAGACAGGGGGCGGTCCACCCCTCCACTTT
few | TRBJ2-5 | - | TRBV5-5 | CASRFRPNQETQYF | TGTGCCAGCAGATTCAGGCCCAATCAAGAGACCCAGTACTTC
- | TRBJ2-1 | TRBD2 | TRBV7-2 | CASSLRLAEYNEQFF | TGTGCCAGCAGCTTAAGACTAGCGGAGTACAATGAGCAGTTCTTC
- | TRBJ1-4 | - | TRBV5-1 | CASSRVRATNEKLFF | TGCGCCAGCAGTAGGGTGAGGGCAACTAATGAAAAACTGTTTTTT
- | TRBJ2-7 | - | TRBV28 | CASSLFFQVASGEQYF | TGTGCCAGCAGTTTATTCTTCCAGGTCGCTTCGGGCGAGCAGTACTTC
- | TRBJ2-7 | TRBD1 | TRBV20-1 | CSARESRGQGSEQYF | TGCAGTGCTAGAGAATCCAGGGGGCAGGGAAGCGAGCAGTACTTC
- | TRBJ1-5 | - | TRBV20-1 | CSASFPYSNQPQHF | TGCAGTGCTAGCTTCCCTTATAGCAATCAGCCCCAGCATTTT
few | TRBJ2-2 | - | TRBV20-1 | CSATRDTGELFF | TGCAGTGCTACCAGGGACACCGGGGAGCTGTTTTTT
once | TRBJ2-3 | TRBD1 | TRBV7-6 | CASSSRGSGTTQYF | TGTGCCAGCAGCAGCAGGGGGTCCGGGACTACGCAGTATTTT
- | TRBJ2-7 | TRBD2 | TRBV20-1 | CSASSSGRTGTAHEQYF | TGCAGTGCTAGTAGTAGCGGGAGAACCGGGACTGCCCACGAGCAGTACTTC